A selection of T cell receptor beta chains follows, all from one sample in a study of blood T cell repertoires in COVID-19. The assay was immunoSEQ multiplex PCR, and TCRdb's table has in-frame clones only and misses some. The sample shows about 400,000 clones, approximately 90% of them seen only once. The sample taken for sequencing was peripheral blood. The receptors originated from a woman aged 25 to 39 with active or convalescent COVID-19. Both conserved end residues are part of each CDR3. The order of the fields is V gene, J gene, CDR3 protein.

V: TRBV18
J: TRBJ2-7
CDR3: CASSGTVSYEQYF

V: TRBV28
J: TRBJ1-2
CDR3: CASSSGGFANYGYTF

V: TRBV6-6
J: TRBJ2-7
CDR3: CASSPGLAGAYEQYF

V: TRBV5-1
J: TRBJ1-2
CDR3: CASSLYGTADGYTF

V: TRBV6-4
J: TRBJ2-1
CDR3: CASSDDQDRVYGEQFF

V: TRBV7-2
J: TRBJ2-3
CDR3: CASSEDTVFTDTQYF

V: TRBV6-2/TRBV6-3
J: TRBJ2-7
CDR3: CASSYDGTSGYEQYF

V: TRBV28
J: TRBJ2-3
CDR3: CASQTSGSPGDTQYF

V: TRBV6-1
J: TRBJ2-5
CDR3: CASSESSGGATWGQETQYF

V: TRBV5-6
J: TRBJ1-6
CDR3: CASSYTGTGGISYNSPLHF

V: TRBV27
J: TRBJ2-1
CDR3: CASSLPPLARNRHEQFF

V: TRBV5-6
J: TRBJ2-1
CDR3: CASSLVEGEQFF

V: TRBV5-1
J: TRBJ1-4
CDR3: CASSSGQVPFYEKLFF

V: TRBV15
J: TRBJ1-4
CDR3: CATSFPDRVGEKLFF

V: TRBV5-1
J: TRBJ1-1
CDR3: CASSYGHLNTEAFF

V: TRBV19
J: TRBJ2-7
CDR3: CASSTSGTSGGVYEQYF

V: TRBV2
J: TRBJ2-1
CDR3: CASSLSGRTYNEQFF

V: TRBV2
J: TRBJ1-5
CDR3: CASSARKGATYSNQPQHF

V: TRBV6-6
J: TRBJ2-1
CDR3: CASSGLRGSSYNEQFF

V: TRBV7-9
J: TRBJ1-2
CDR3: CASSFPPSATPNGYTF

V: TRBV2
J: TRBJ2-3
CDR3: CASTNLQDNTDTQYF

V: TRBV7-4
J: TRBJ1-3
CDR3: CASSAPQGVGNTIYF

V: TRBV27
J: TRBJ2-7
CDR3: CASSFGQGSYEQYF

V: TRBV7-2
J: TRBJ1-1
CDR3: CASTKGDTEAFF

V: TRBV3-1/TRBV3-2
J: TRBJ2-7
CDR3: CASSQPGGTATYEQYF

V: TRBV6-2/TRBV6-3
J: TRBJ2-7
CDR3: CASTPDMGDSSYEQYF

V: TRBV5-8
J: TRBJ1-4
CDR3: CASSLGALAGRSRDEKLFF

V: TRBV30
J: TRBJ2-1
CDR3: CAWGGGAGSSYNEQFF

V: TRBV28
J: TRBJ1-2
CDR3: CASSLTANYGYTF

V: TRBV19
J: TRBJ1-1
CDR3: CASQDRGVSEAFF

V: TRBV5-1
J: TRBJ2-5
CDR3: CASSAGGGGETQYF

V: TRBV2
J: TRBJ2-7
CDR3: CASTNTGGSYEQYF

V: TRBV7-8
J: TRBJ1-4
CDR3: CASSSPERGRVSEKLFF

V: TRBV1
J: TRBJ2-1
CDR3: CTSSQGLAGHNEQFF

V: TRBV6-5
J: TRBJ1-1
CDR3: CASSSHNRQPPEAFF

V: TRBV10-3
J: TRBJ1-1
CDR3: CAIMGGAATEAFF

V: TRBV27
J: TRBJ2-5
CDR3: CACMRGPRSETQYF

V: TRBV6-5
J: TRBJ1-4
CDR3: CASSYSGTGEKKLFF

V: TRBV5-5
J: TRBJ2-7
CDR3: CASSHGTAYEQYF

V: TRBV27
J: TRBJ1-2
CDR3: CASSSPGQFYGYTF

V: TRBV2
J: TRBJ2-2
CDR3: CASRGLAGPGELFF

V: TRBV5-1
J: TRBJ2-7
CDR3: CASSPGTLPSYEQYF

V: TRBV6-5
J: TRBJ1-2
CDR3: CASSSRTGMIGYGYTF

V: TRBV28
J: TRBJ1-1
CDR3: CASSYQLAAVTEAFF

V: TRBV28
J: TRBJ2-2
CDR3: CASSLTSGPATGELFF

V: TRBV3-1/TRBV3-2
J: TRBJ2-5
CDR3: CASSRRGTETQYF

V: TRBV5-4
J: TRBJ1-3
CDR3: CASSLDRGPRNTIYF

V: TRBV19
J: TRBJ2-5
CDR3: CASSISVGAVQETQYF

V: TRBV29-1
J: TRBJ1-1
CDR3: CSVEVRVDTEAFF

V: TRBV6-5
J: TRBJ1-5
CDR3: CASSQGRGNQPQHF

V: TRBV6-4
J: TRBJ2-1
CDR3: CASSDSSGGHNEQFF

V: TRBV12-3/TRBV12-4
J: TRBJ1-2
CDR3: CASSLIQTYGYTF

V: TRBV5-6
J: TRBJ2-5
CDR3: CASSLTSRGETQYF

V: TRBV5-5
J: TRBJ2-7
CDR3: CASSLGPRVEEQYF

V: TRBV19
J: TRBJ2-7
CDR3: CASSRLAGGTYEQYF

V: TRBV7-2
J: TRBJ1-1
CDR3: CASSLVAGANTEAFF

V: TRBV7-7
J: TRBJ1-4
CDR3: CASSDRCYRPTNEKLFF

V: TRBV11-3
J: TRBJ1-1
CDR3: CASSASWATEAFF

V: TRBV18
J: TRBJ2-6
CDR3: CASSPPRRDSGANVLTF